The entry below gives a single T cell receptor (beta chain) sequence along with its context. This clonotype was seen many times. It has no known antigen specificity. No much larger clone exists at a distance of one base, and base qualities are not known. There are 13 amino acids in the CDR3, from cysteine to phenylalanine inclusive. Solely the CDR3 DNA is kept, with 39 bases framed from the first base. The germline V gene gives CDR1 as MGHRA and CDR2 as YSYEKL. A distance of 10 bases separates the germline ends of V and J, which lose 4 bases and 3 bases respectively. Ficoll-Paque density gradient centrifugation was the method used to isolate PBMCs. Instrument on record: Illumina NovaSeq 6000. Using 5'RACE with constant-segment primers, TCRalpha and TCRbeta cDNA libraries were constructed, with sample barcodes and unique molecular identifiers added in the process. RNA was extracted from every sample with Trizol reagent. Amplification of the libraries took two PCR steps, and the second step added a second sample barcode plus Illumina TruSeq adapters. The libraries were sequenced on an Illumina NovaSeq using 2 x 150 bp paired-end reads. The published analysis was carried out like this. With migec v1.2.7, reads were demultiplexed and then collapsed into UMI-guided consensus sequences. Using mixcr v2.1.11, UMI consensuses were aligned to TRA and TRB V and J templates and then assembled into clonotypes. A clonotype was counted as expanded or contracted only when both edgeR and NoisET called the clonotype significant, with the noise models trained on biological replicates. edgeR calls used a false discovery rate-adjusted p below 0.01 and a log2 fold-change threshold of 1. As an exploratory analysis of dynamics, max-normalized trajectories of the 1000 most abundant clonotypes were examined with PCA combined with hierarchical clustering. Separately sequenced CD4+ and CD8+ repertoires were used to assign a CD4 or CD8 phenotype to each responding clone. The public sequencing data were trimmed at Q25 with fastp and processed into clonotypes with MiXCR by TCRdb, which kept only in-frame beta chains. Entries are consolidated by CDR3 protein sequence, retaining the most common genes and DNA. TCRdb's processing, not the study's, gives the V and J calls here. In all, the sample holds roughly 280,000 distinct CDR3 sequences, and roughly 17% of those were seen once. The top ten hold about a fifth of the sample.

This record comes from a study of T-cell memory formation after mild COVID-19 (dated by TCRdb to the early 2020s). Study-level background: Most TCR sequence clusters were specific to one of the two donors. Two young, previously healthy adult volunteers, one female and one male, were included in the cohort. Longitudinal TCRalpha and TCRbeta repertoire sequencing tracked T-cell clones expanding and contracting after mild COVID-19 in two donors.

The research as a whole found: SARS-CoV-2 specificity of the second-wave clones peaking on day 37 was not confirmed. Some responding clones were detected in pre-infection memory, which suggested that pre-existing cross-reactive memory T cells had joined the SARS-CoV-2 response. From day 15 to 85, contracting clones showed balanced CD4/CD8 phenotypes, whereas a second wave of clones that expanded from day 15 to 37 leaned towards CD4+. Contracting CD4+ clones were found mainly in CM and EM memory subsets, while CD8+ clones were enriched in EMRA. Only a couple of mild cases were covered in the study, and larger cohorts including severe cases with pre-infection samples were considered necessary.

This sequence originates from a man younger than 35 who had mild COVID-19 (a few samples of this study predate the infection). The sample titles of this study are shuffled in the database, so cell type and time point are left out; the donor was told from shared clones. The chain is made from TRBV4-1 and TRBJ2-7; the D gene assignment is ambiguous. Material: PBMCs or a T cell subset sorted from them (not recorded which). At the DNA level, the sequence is TGCGCCAGCAGCCCCGGGTGGGGCTACGAGCAGTACTTC. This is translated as CASSPGWGYEQYF.